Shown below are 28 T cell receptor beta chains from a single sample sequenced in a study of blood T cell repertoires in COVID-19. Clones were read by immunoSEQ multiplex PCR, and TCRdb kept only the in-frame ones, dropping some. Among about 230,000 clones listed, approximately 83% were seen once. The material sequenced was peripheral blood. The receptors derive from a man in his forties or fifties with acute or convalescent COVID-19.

In DNA, the CDR3 is TGTGCCAGCAGTTTAAGCGGACAGGGGACCTTC. Its protein product is CASSLSGQGTF. This chain uses TRBV28 with TRBJ1-2, with 9 positions matching TRBD1. Germline V gene lookup returns CDR1 MDHEN and CDR2 SYDVKM. Unmatched junction bases numbered 3, after V lost 2 bases and J lost 14 bases. The CDR3 runs to 11 residues.

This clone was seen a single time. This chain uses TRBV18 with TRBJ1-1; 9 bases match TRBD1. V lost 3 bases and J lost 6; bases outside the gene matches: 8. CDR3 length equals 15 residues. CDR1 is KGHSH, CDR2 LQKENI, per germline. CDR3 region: CASSPLNRGQAEAFF. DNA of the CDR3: TGTGCCAGCTCACCCCTAAACAGGGGGCAGGCTGAAGCTTTCTTT.

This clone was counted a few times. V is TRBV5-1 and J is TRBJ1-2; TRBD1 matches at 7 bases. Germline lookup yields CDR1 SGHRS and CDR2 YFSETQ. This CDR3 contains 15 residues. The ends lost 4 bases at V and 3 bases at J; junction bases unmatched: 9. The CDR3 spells CASSAGTDPYYGYTF. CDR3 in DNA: TGCGCCAGCAGCGCCGGGACAGATCCATACTATGGCTACACCTTC.

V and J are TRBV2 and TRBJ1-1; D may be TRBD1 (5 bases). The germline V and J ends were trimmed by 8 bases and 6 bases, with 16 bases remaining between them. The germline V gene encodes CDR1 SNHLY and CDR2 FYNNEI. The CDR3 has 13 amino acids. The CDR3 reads CASLPGGVSEAFF. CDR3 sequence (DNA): TGTGCCAGCCTCCCCGGGGGAGTCTCTGAAGCTTTCTTT.

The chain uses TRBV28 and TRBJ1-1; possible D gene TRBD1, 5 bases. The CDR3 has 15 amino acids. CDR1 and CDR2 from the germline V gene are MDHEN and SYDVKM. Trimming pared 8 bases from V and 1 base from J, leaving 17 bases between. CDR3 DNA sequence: TGTGCCAGCCGGGGCGGAGGGGATTCGAACACTGAAGCTTTCTTT. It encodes CASRGGGDSNTEAFF.

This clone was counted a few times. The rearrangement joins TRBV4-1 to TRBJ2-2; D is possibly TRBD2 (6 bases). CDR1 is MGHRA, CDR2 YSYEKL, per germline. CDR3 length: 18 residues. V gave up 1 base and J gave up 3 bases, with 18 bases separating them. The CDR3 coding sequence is TGCGCCAGCAGCCAAGCCCGCGGGACGATCTTTGACACCGGGGAGCTGTTTTTT. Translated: CASSQARGTIFDTGELFF.

The CDR3 protein is CASSLAPSSTDTQYF. The CDR3 bases are TGTGCCAGTAGCTTAGCACCTTCTAGCACAGATACGCAGTATTTT. The chain carries TRBV6-5 and TRBJ2-3; D ambiguous. This CDR3 spans 15 amino acids. Germline CDR1 reads MNHEY; CDR2 reads SVGAGI. V was cut by 9 bases and J by 0 bases, with 16 bases left in between.

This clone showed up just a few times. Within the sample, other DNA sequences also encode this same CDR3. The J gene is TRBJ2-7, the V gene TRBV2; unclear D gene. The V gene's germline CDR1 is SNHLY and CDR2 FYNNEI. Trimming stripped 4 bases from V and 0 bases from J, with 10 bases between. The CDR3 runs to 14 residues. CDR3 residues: CASSAGSLSYEQYF. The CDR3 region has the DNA TGTGCCAGCAGTGCCGGGTCCCTCTCCTACGAGCAGTACTTC.

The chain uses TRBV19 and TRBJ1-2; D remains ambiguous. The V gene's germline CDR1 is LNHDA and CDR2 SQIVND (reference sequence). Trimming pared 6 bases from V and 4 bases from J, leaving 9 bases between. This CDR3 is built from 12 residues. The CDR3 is CASSARAYGYTF. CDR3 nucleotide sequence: TGTGCCAGTAGCGCCCGAGCCTATGGCTACACCTTC.

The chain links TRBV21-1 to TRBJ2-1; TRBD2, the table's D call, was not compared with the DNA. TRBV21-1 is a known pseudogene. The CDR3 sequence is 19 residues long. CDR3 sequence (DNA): TGTGCCAGCAGCAAAGGGGGTGGGGATAGCGGGACAAAGTACAATGAGCAGTTCTTC. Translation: CASSKGGGDSGTKYNEQFF.

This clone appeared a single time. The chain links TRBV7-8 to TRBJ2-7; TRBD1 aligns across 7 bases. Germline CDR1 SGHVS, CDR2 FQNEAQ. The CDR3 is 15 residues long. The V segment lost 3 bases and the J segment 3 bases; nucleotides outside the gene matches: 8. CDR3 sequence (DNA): TGTGCCAGCAGCTTTGGACAGGAAACTTTCTACGAGCAGTACTTC. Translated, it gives CASSFGQETFYEQYF.

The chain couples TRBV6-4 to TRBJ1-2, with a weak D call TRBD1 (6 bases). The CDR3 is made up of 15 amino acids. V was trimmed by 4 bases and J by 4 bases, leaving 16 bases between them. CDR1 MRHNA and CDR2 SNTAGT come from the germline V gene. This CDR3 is CASSVGAGDSYGYTF. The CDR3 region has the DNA TGTGCCAGCAGTGTCGGGGCAGGGGATAGCTATGGCTACACCTTC.

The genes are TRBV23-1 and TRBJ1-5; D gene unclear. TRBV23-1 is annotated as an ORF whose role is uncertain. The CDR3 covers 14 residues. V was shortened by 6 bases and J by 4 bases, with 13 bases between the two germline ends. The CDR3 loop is CASRYGRVNQPQHF. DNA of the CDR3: TGCGCCAGCAGATATGGGAGAGTAAATCAGCCCCAGCATTTT.

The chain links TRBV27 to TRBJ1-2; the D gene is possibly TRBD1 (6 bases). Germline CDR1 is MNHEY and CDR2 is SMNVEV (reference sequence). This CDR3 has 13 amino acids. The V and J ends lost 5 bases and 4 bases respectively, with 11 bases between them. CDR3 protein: CASSPNRVYGYTF. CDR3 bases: TGTGCCAGCAGTCCTAACAGGGTCTATGGCTACACCTTC.

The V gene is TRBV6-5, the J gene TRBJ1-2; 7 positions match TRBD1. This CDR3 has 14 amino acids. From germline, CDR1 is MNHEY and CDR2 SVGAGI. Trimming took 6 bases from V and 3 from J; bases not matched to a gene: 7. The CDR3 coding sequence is TGTGCCAGCAGCCGAGGACAGGTAGACTATGGCTACACCTTC. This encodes CASSRGQVDYGYTF.

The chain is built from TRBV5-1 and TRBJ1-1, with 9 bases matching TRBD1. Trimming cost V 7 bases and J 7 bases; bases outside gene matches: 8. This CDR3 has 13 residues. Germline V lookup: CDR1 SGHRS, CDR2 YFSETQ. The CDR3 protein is CASGTGGGNEAFF. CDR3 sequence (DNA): TGCGCCAGCGGAACAGGGGGCGGGAATGAAGCTTTCTTT.

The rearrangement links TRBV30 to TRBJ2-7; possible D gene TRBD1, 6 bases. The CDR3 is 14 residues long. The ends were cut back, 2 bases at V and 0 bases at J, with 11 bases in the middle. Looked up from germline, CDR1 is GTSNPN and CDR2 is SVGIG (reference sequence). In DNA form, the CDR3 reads TGTGCCTGGAGTAGCGGACAGAGCTCCTACGAGCAGTACTTC. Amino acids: CAWSSGQSSYEQYF.

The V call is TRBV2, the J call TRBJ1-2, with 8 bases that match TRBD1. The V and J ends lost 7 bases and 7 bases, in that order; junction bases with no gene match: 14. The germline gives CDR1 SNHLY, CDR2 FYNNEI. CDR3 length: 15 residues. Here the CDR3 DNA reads TGTGCCAGCATGGTAGCAGGTCAGGGGGCGCGTGGCTACACCTTC. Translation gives CASMVAGQGARGYTF.

This CDR3 is CASGSPRPREDYGYTF. The CDR3 DNA reads TGTGCTAGTGGTTCCCCGCGACCCAGGGAAGACTATGGCTACACCTTC. This chain links TRBV12-5 with TRBJ1-2; D is perhaps TRBD1 (5 bases). CDR1 and CDR2 (germline): LGHNT, FRNRAP. This CDR3 contains 16 residues. Trimming removed 4 bases at V and 3 bases at J, with 18 bases between.

Here the CDR3 reads CAIGKGDDEQYF. The DNA of the CDR3 is TGTGCCATCGGAAAGGGGGACGACGAGCAGTACTTC. The rearrangement links TRBV10-3 to TRBJ2-7; D is perhaps TRBD1 (6 bases). The germline gives CDR1 ENHRY, CDR2 SYGVKD. The CDR3 runs to 12 residues. V was clipped by 8 bases and J by 5 bases, with 13 bases between them.

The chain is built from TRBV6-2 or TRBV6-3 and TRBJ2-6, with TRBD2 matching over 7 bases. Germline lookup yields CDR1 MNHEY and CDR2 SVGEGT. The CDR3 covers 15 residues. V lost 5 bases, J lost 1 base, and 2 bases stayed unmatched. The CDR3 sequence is CASSTGGSGANVLTF. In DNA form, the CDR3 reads TGTGCCAGCAGTACGGGGGGATCTGGGGCCAACGTCCTGACTTTC.

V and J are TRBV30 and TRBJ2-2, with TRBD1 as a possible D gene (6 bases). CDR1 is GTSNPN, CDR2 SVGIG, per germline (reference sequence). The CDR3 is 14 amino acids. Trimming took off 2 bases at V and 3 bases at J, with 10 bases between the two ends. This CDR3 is CAWSLNRDTGELFF. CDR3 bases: TGTGCCTGGAGTCTAAACAGGGACACCGGGGAGCTGTTTTTT.

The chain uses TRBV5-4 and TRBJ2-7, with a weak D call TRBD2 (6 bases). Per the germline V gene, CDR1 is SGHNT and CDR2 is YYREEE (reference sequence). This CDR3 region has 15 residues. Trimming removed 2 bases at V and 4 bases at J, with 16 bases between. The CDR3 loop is CASSFGSGLVYEQYF. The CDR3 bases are TGTGCCAGCAGCTTTGGCAGCGGGCTGGTTTACGAGCAGTACTTC.

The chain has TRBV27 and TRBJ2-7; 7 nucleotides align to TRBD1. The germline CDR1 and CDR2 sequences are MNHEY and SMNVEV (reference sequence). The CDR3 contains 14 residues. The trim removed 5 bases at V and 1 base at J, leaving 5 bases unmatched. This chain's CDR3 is CASSKDRPSYEQYF. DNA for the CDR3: TGTGCCAGCAGTAAGGACAGGCCGTCCTACGAGCAGTACTTC.

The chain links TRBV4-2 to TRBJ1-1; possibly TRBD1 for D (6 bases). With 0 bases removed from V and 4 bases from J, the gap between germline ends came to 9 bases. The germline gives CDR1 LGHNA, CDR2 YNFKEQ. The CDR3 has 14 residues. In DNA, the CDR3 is TGTGCCAGCAGCCAAGAGGGGGCTTTCACTGAAGCTTTCTTT. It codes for CASSQEGAFTEAFF.

The CDR3 sequence is CASSASRPYGYTF. The CDR3 DNA sequence: TGTGCCAGCAGCGCCTCGAGGCCCTATGGCTACACCTTC. The J gene is TRBJ1-2, the V gene TRBV9, with D hard to call. Trimming left V 3 bases short and J 4 bases short, with 10 bases between. Germline V gene data show CDR1 as SGDLS and CDR2 as YYNGEE. The length of the CDR3 is 13 residues. Based on the CDR3 plus reference TRBV9 and TRBJ1-2, the full variable domain is DSGVTQTPKHLITATGQRVTLRCSPRSGDLSVYWYQQSLDQGLQFLIQYYNGEERAKGNILERFSAQQFPDLHSELNLSSLELGDSALYFCASSASRPYGYTFGSGTRLTVV.

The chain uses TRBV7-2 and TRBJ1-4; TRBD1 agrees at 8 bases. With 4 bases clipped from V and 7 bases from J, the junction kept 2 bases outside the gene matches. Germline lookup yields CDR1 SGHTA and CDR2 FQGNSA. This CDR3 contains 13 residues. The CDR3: CASSWTGSEKLFF. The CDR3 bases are TGTGCCAGCAGCTGGACAGGGAGTGAAAAACTGTTTTTT.

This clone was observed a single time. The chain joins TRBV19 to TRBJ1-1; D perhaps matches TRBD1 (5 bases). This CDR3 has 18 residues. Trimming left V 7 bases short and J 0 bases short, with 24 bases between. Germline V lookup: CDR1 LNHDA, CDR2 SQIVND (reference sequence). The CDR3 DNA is TGTGCCAGTACTCCCTTTCGGCAGGGAACCCTAATGAACACTGAAGCTTTCTTT. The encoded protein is CASTPFRQGTLMNTEAFF.